The entry that follows covers one TCR beta chain sequence. The donors were part of the validation cohort of roughly 130 subjects. That cohort was separate from the first cohort, which comprised about 670 subjects. CDR3 length: 15 amino acids. Unmatched junction bases numbered 3, after V lost 5 bases and J lost 4 bases. Germline V gene data show CDR1 as SGHAT and CDR2 as FQNNGV. This sample was included in a study of cytomegalovirus exposure and HLA in healthy donors. Data came from immunoSEQ multiplex PCR; TCRdb stores just in-frame clones and leaves some out. The sample carries roughly 150,000 clones, roughly 90% recorded once.

Sequencing was carried out using PBMCs. This sequence originates from a woman aged 18-30 years in good health and CMV-seropositive. The chain employs TRBV11-2 and TRBJ2-2, with 11 bases fitting TRBD2. The CDR3 DNA follows: TGTGCCAGCAGCACTAGCGGGAGCATCACCGGGGAGCTGTTTTTT. Protein sequence: CASSTSGSITGELFF.